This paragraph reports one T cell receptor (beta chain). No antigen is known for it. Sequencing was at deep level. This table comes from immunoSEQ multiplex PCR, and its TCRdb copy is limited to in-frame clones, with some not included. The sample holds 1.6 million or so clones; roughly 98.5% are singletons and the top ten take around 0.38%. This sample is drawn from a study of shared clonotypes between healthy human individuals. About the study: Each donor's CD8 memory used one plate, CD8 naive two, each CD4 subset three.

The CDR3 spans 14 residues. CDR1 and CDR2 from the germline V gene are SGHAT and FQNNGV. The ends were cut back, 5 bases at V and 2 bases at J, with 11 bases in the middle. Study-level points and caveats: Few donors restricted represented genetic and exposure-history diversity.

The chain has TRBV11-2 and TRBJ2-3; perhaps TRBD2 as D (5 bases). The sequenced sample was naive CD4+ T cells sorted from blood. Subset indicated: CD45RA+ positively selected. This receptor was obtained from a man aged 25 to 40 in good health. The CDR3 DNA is TGTGCCAGCAGCGTCGGGAAGCACACAGATACGCAGTATTTT. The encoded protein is CASSVGKHTDTQYF.